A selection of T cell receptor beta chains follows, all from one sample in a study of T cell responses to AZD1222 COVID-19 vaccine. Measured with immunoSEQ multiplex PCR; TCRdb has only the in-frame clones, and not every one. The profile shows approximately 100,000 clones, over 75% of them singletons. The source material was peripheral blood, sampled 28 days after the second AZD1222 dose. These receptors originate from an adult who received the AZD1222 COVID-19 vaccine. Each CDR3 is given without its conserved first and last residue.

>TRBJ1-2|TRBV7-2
ASSSLTGLNYGYT
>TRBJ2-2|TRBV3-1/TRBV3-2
ASSRWGSGELF
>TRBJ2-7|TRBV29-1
SVASVYEQY
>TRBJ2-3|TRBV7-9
ASSHDLKDTQY
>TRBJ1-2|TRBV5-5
ASSLDTEGYGYT
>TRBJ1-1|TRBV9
ASSVAGQNTEAF
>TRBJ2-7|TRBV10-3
AAGLSSEQY
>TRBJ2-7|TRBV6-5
ASSYKGRYEQY
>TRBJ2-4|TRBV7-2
ASSLVLGSKNIQY
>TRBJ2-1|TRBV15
ATSRDGVRAVSSYNEQF
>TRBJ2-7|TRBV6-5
ASSYWGGTTREQY
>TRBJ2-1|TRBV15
ATSRDATSYEQF
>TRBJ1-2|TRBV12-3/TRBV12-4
ASRGRQSYGYT
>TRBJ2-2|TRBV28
ASSRGTGFTTGELF
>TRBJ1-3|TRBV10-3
AIRKRDFGNTIY
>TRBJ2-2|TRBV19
ASSIGTGYTGELF
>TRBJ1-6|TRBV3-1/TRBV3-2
ASSQVTDNSPLH
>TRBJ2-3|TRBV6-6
ASSSSGGAGTQY
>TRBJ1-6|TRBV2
ASLLRSYNSPLH
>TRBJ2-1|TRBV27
ASSLSGLNSGGNEQF
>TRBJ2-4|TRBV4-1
ASSHGRGIAKNIQY
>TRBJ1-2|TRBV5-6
ASSLQRGYGYT
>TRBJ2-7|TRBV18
ASSGTGGGEQY
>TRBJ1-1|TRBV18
ASSPGLSRLNTEAF
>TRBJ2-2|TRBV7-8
ASSTRWTGELF
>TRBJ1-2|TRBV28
ASSTYQPRGLYYGYT
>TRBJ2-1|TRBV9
ASSPSAAYNEQF
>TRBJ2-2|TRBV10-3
ATTLTGRNTGELF
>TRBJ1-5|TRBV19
ASSKRWDPHPTLAQH
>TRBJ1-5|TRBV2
ASSENRAPTSPQH
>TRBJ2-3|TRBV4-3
ASSQEWLAGITDTQY
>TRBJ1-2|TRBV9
ASSPTGLNYGYT
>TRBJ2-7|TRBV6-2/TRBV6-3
ASSLQPHVSYEQY
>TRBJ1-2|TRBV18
ASSPPKQPFYGYT
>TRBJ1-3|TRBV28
ASSFPDRFSGNTIY
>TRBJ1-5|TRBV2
ASSGGSGGRTQPQH
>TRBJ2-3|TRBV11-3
ASLTAAGGITDTQY
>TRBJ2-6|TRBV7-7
ASGGEGANVLT